This T cell receptor (beta chain) comes out of a study of follicular helper T cells after annual influenza vaccination. Study-wide context: Sampling occurred days 0, 7 and 28 after each influenza vaccination. Study-level points and caveats: Day 7 ICOS+CD38+ clones later appeared mostly in ICOS-CD38- cTfh. Rare clonotypes were missed; only about 8.5-20% of cells gave TCRB.

About this clone itself: Its antigen is not known.

Only in-frame clones appear in the TCRdb table, and some are missing; sequencing was by immunoSEQ multiplex PCR. The data contain approximately 10,000 clones, over 80% of them seen just once; the ten biggest clones take up roughly 0.87%. Germline CDR1 and CDR2: SQVTM and ANQGSEA. V was clipped by 2 bases and J by 3 bases, with 12 bases between them. The CDR3 is 14 residues long. Donors were community-dwelling with no influenza vaccine in the prior 6 months. The sequences come from CXCR5- memory CD4+ T cells sorted from blood, collected 6 weeks after influenza vaccination. This receptor was identified in an adult who received the influenza vaccine. The chain combines TRBV29-1 with TRBJ2-3; TRBD1 or TRBD2 may be the D gene (5 bases each). CDR3 bases: TGCAGCGTTGAAAGGGGAGAAGGGACAGATACGCAGTATTTT. Translation gives CSVERGEGTDTQYF.